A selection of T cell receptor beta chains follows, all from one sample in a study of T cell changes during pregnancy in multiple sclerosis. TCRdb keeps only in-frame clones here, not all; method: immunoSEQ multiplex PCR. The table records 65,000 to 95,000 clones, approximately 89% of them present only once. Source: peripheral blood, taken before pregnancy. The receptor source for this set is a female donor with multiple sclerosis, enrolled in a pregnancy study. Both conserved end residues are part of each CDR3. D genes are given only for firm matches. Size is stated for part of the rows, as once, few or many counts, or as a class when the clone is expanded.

cdr3_nt: TGCGCCAGCAGCCAAGCAGTGTACTCCTATAATTCACCCCTCCACTTT
cdr3_aa: CASSQAVYSYNSPLHF
cdr3_length: 16
d_call: .
clone_size: .
v_call: TRBV4-3
j_call: TRBJ1-6

cdr3_nt: TGTGCCACTCAGGGCCCCAACGAGCAGTACTTC
cdr3_aa: CATQGPNEQYF
cdr3_length: 11
d_call: .
clone_size: .
v_call: TRBV28
j_call: TRBJ2-7

cdr3_nt: TGTGCCAGCAGTGAATCTGAAGGGGGCACTAATGAAAAACTGTTTTTT
cdr3_aa: CASSESEGGTNEKLFF
cdr3_length: 16
d_call: TRBD1
clone_size: .
v_call: TRBV2
j_call: TRBJ1-4

cdr3_nt: TGTGCCAGCAGCTTAAACAGGGGGCAAGGCTACACCTTC
cdr3_aa: CASSLNRGQGYTF
cdr3_length: 13
d_call: TRBD1
clone_size: .
v_call: TRBV7-2
j_call: TRBJ1-2

cdr3_nt: TGCAGCGTCGAGACAGGGGGCGAGGAGACCCAGTACTTC
cdr3_aa: CSVETGGEETQYF
cdr3_length: 13
d_call: TRBD1
clone_size: once
v_call: TRBV29-1
j_call: TRBJ2-5

cdr3_nt: TGTGCCAGCAGCTTACCACCCGGGGGGACTGAAGCTTTCTTT
cdr3_aa: CASSLPPGGTEAFF
cdr3_length: 14
d_call: .
clone_size: .
v_call: TRBV11-2
j_call: TRBJ1-1

cdr3_nt: TGCGCCAGCAGCCAAGATTCCACGGCAGGGTATAATTCACCCCTCCACTTT
cdr3_aa: CASSQDSTAGYNSPLHF
cdr3_length: 17
d_call: .
clone_size: .
v_call: TRBV4-1
j_call: TRBJ1-6

cdr3_nt: TGTGCCAGGGTGACAGGGTTTGATTCTGAAGCTTTCTTT
cdr3_aa: CARVTGFDSEAFF
cdr3_length: 13
d_call: .
clone_size: .
v_call: TRBV21-1
j_call: TRBJ1-1

cdr3_nt: TGTGCCAGCAGCTCGTTTGGGGCGTCCTACGAGCAGTACTTC
cdr3_aa: CASSSFGASYEQYF
cdr3_length: 14
d_call: .
clone_size: .
v_call: TRBV7-2
j_call: TRBJ2-7

cdr3_nt: TGTGCCAGCAGTGAACCGGGACAGGGTTGGGCCGAGCAGTACTTC
cdr3_aa: CASSEPGQGWAEQYF
cdr3_length: 15
d_call: TRBD1
clone_size: .
v_call: TRBV6-1
j_call: TRBJ2-7

cdr3_nt: TGTGCCAGCAGCGAGACGGCCCGGGACATCTACGAGCAGTACTTC
cdr3_aa: CASSETARDIYEQYF
cdr3_length: 15
d_call: .
clone_size: .
v_call: TRBV9
j_call: TRBJ2-7

cdr3_nt: TGTGCCAGCAGCTGGACAGGGGCCCAAAGGGGAGGCTACACCTTC
cdr3_aa: CASSWTGAQRGGYTF
cdr3_length: 15
d_call: TRBD1
clone_size: .
v_call: TRBV7-9
j_call: TRBJ1-2

cdr3_nt: TGTGCCAGCAGTTTTGGAGGCAGGTTTAGCTCCTATAATTCACCCCTCCACTTT
cdr3_aa: CASSFGGRFSSYNSPLHF
cdr3_length: 18
d_call: .
clone_size: .
v_call: TRBV28
j_call: TRBJ1-6

cdr3_nt: TGTGCCAGCAGCTCTAGTTACGTGGGGCAGTATTTT
cdr3_aa: CASSSSYVGQYF
cdr3_length: 12
d_call: .
clone_size: once
v_call: TRBV7-2
j_call: TRBJ2-3

cdr3_nt: TGCGCCAGCAGCACTGCAGGGGGCTCGGAGGAAAAACTGTTTTTT
cdr3_aa: CASSTAGGSEEKLFF
cdr3_length: 15
d_call: TRBD1
clone_size: .
v_call: TRBV5-1
j_call: TRBJ1-4

cdr3_nt: TGTGCCAGCAGTGAAGCTAGACTCCGGACTGAAGCTTTCTTT
cdr3_aa: CASSEARLRTEAFF
cdr3_length: 14
d_call: .
clone_size: .
v_call: TRBV6-1
j_call: TRBJ1-1

cdr3_nt: TGTGCCAGCAGGACACTAAACATTCAGTACTTC
cdr3_aa: CASRTLNIQYF
cdr3_length: 11
d_call: .
clone_size: .
v_call: TRBV6-6
j_call: TRBJ2-4

cdr3_nt: TGTGCCAGCAGCGTCGATCCCGGGACAGGGGGTTGGGGCTACACCTTC
cdr3_aa: CASSVDPGTGGWGYTF
cdr3_length: 16
d_call: TRBD1
clone_size: .
v_call: TRBV9
j_call: TRBJ1-2

cdr3_nt: TGTGCCAGCAGCTTAGGGTGGGCAGCGCAGTACTTC
cdr3_aa: CASSLGWAAQYF
cdr3_length: 12
d_call: .
clone_size: .
v_call: TRBV11-2
j_call: TRBJ2-7

cdr3_nt: TGTGCCAGCAGCCCTGAGGGGGGGAACATTCAGTACTTC
cdr3_aa: CASSPEGGNIQYF
cdr3_length: 13
d_call: .
clone_size: .
v_call: TRBV7-2
j_call: TRBJ2-4

cdr3_nt: TGCAGCGTTGAAGATGGGGCCTCCTACGAGCAGTACTTC
cdr3_aa: CSVEDGASYEQYF
cdr3_length: 13
d_call: .
clone_size: .
v_call: TRBV29-1
j_call: TRBJ2-7

cdr3_nt: TGTGCCAGCAGTTACAAGGGGGCCAGCACAGATACGCAGTATTTT
cdr3_aa: CASSYKGASTDTQYF
cdr3_length: 15
d_call: TRBD1
clone_size: .
v_call: TRBV6-5
j_call: TRBJ2-3

cdr3_nt: TGTGCCAGCAGTGATTGGGGGGGGGTTCAGCCCCAGCATTTT
cdr3_aa: CASSDWGGVQPQHF
cdr3_length: 14
d_call: .
clone_size: .
v_call: TRBV6-1
j_call: TRBJ1-5